The source of this TCR beta chain is a study of OX40 agonist ivuxolimab in advanced cancers. Overall study context: Dosing consisted of intravenous ivuxolimab at 0.01 to 10 mg/kg every 2 weeks. Enrollees could have had prior anti-PD-1, anti-PD-L1 or anti-CTLA-4 therapy, which roughly 40% had received. Study-level results: The work left the antigen specificity of expanded peripheral T cells undetermined.

About this clone: Antigen: not known.

Sequencing was performed with immunoSEQ multiplex PCR; in TCRdb, only in-frame clones are kept and a portion is missing. Altogether roughly 50,000 clones are present, around 83% being singletons, with the ten largest covering around 0.91%. Germline-derived CDR1 and CDR2 are MNHEY and SVGAGI. Trimming removed 4 bases at V and 4 bases at J, with 13 bases between. The CDR3 extends over 14 amino acids. Here the sequenced sample was CD4+ or CD8+ T cells sorted from blood, taken in a trial of the OX40 agonist ivuxolimab. The sequence derives from an adult with an advanced solid tumor such as melanoma, head and neck, liver or kidney cancer. The rearrangement uses TRBV6-5 and TRBJ1-1; D might be TRBD1 (6 bases). The CDR3 coding sequence is TGTGCCAGCAGTTTCGGGACACATCCCACTGAAGCTTTCTTT. This encodes CASSFGTHPTEAFF.